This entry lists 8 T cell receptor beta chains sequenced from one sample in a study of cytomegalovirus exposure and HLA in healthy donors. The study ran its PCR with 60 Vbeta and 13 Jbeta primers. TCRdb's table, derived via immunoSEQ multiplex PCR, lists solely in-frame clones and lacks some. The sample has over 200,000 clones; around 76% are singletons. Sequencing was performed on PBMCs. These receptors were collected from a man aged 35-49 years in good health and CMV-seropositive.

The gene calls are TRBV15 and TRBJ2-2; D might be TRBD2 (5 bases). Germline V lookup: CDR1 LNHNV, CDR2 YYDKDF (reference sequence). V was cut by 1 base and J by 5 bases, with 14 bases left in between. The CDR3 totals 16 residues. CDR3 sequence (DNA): TGTGCCACCAGCAGAGGGTTAGGGAGAGGAACCGGGGAGCTGTTTTTT. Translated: CATSRGLGRGTGELFF.

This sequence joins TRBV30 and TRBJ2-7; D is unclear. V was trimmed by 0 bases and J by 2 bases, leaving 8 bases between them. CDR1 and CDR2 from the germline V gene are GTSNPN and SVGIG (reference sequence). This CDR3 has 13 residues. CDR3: CAWSVQRAYEQYF. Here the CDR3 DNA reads TGTGCCTGGAGTGTACAACGGGCCTACGAGCAGTACTTC.

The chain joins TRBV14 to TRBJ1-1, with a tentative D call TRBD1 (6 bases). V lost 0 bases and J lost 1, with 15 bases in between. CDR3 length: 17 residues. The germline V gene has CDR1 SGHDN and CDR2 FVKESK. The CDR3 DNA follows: TGTGCCAGCAGCCAAGATATTCGAACAGGGCGGAACACTGAAGCTTTCTTT. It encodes CASSQDIRTGRNTEAFF.

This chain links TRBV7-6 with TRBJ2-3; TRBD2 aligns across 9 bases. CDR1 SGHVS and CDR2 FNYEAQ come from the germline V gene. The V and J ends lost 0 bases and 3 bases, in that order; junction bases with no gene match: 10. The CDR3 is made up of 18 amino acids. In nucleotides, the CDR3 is TGTGCCAGCAGCTTAGCCGCTGTAGCGGGAGTTGGGACAGATACGCAGTATTTT. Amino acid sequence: CASSLAAVAGVGTDTQYF.

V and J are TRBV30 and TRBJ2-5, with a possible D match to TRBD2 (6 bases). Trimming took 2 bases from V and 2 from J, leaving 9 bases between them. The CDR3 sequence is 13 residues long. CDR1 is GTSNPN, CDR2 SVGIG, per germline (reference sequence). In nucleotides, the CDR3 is TGTGCCTGGAGTCATGGGGGGCAAGAGACCCAGTACTTC. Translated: CAWSHGGQETQYF.

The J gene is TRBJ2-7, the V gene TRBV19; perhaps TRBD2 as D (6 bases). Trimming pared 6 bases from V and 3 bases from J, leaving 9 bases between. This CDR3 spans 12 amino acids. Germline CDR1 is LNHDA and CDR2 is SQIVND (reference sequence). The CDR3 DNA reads TGTGCCAGTAGGGGGGGAAGCTACGAGCAGTACTTC. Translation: CASRGGSYEQYF. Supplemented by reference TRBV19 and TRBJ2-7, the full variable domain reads DGGITQSPKYLFRKEGQNVTLSCEQNLNHDAMYWYRQDPGQGLRLIYYSQIVNDFQKGDIAEGYSVSREKKESFPLTVTSAQKNPTAFYLCASRGGSYEQYFGPGTRLTVT.

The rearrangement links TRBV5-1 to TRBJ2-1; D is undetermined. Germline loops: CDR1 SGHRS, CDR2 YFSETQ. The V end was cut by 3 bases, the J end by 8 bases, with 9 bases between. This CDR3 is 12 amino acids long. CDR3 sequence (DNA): TGCGCCAGCAGCTCTCTCCGCGATGAGCAGTTCTTC. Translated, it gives CASSSLRDEQFF.

The CDR3 here is CSVGPDFSYTF. CDR3 DNA: TGCAGCGTTGGGCCGGACTTCAGCTACACCTTC. The gene calls are TRBV29-1 and TRBJ1-2, with D unclear. Between the trimmed V and J ends, which lost 4 bases and 9 bases, there was a span of 12 bases. Germline-derived CDR1 and CDR2 are SQVTM and ANQGSEA. This CDR3 has 11 amino acids.